This T cell receptor (beta chain) was sequenced for a study of T cells expressing NK-cell markers. On this clonotype: Its matching antigen is unknown.

Scientists made TCR beta cDNA using 5'RACE template switching with UMIs. TCRdb re-called the 5' RACE reads and gives one entry per CDR3 protein, without DNA. The sample data list 450,000 to 600,000 distinct CDR3 sequences. The CDR3 is 15 amino acids. Germline V gives CDR1 SQVTM, CDR2 ANQGSEA. Study results and caveats: These clonotypes also led the CD3+CD56-NKG2C+ fraction in a few donors.

The J gene is TRBJ2-3, the V gene TRBV29-1; TCRdb reports TRBD1, a call that lacks DNA to check it against. The source material was blood T cells: a sorted CD56 or NKG2C T cell subset, CD4+ or CD8+ T cells, or bulk PBMC T cells (not recorded which). This receptor was obtained from a young man in good health. The CDR3 protein is CSVEETGAPTDTQYF.